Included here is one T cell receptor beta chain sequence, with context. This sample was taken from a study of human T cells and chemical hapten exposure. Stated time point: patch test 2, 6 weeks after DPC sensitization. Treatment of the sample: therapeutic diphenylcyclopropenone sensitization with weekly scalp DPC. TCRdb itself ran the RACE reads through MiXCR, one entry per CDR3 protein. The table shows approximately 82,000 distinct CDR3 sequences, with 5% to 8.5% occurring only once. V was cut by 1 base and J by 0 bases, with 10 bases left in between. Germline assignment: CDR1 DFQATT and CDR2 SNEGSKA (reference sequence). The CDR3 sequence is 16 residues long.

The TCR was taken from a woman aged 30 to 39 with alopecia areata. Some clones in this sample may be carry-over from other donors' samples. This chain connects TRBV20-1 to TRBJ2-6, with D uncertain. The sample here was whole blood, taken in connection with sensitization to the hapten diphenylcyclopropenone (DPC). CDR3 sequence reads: CSARGGGPSGANVLTF. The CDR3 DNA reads TGCAGTGCTAGAGGTGGCGGCCCCTCTGGGGCCAACGTCCTGACTTTC.